The 8 T cell receptor beta chains presented below share a single source sample, sequenced in a study of T-cell memory formation after mild COVID-19. TCRdb independently ran MiXCR on the 5' RACE reads; one entry per CDR3 protein. The repertoire consists of about 250,000 distinct CDR3 sequences, with about a sixth occurring once and the leading ten covering approximately 3.6%. The sequenced sample was PBMCs or a T cell subset sorted from them (not recorded which). The receptors come from a man between 18 and 29 years old who had mild COVID-19 (a few samples of this study predate the infection). Cell type and time point are not known.

The CDR3 loop is CASSLDRAGKYF. In nucleotides, the CDR3 is TGCGCCAGCAGCTTGGACCGCGCGGGGAAGTATTTT. J is TRBJ2-3 and V is TRBV5-1; TRBD2 might be the D (6 bases). This CDR3 is 12 amino acids long. Between the trimmed V and J ends, which lost 0 bases and 13 bases, there was a span of 12 bases. Germline V gene data show CDR1 as SGHRS and CDR2 as YFSETQ.

In its sample, this clonotype was seen many times. CDR3 bases: TGCGCCAGCAGTCAATCGCCCGCGGGGGCCGGGAAAGAGACCCAGTACTTC. Amino acid sequence: CASSQSPAGAGKETQYF. V and J are TRBV23-1 and TRBJ2-5; D is perhaps TRBD2 (7 bases). TRBV23-1 is labeled an ORF, and its function is uncertain. Trimming removed 0 bases at V and 3 bases at J, with 17 bases between. CDR3 length: 17 residues.

The chain joins TRBV3-1 to TRBJ2-1; TRBD2 agrees at 9 bases. The V and J ends lost 3 bases and 7 bases, in that order; junction bases with no gene match: 7. From germline, CDR1 is LGHDT and CDR2 YNNKEL (reference sequence). This CDR3 contains 15 residues. The CDR3 nucleotides are TGTGCCAGCAGCCAGGGGACTAGCATTGGAAATGAGCAGTTCTTC. Protein product: CASSQGTSIGNEQFF.

This clonotype was seen repeatedly, ten times or more. The V gene is TRBV29-1, the J gene TRBJ2-7; possible D gene TRBD1, 6 bases. Germline loops: CDR1 SQVTM, CDR2 ANQGSEA. V lost 7 bases to trimming and J lost 0 bases, with 7 bases between them. This CDR3 contains 11 residues. CDR3 region: CSAGHSYEQYF. DNA of the CDR3: TGCAGCGCGGGACACTCCTACGAGCAGTACTTC.

This clonotype was observed a few times. The rearrangement uses TRBV6-5 and TRBJ2-3, with 8 positions matching TRBD2. CDR3 length: 13 amino acids. Germline V gene lookup returns CDR1 MNHEY and CDR2 SVGAGI. Trimming removed 8 bases from V and 5 bases from J; junction bases left unmatched: 6. The CDR3 region is CASFSAGGDTQYF. For the CDR3, the DNA is TGTGCCAGCTTCTCGGCGGGGGGAGATACGCAGTATTTT.

The genes are TRBV7-8 and TRBJ1-2; D perhaps matches TRBD1 (5 bases). The V end was cut by 1 base, the J end by 4 bases, with 13 bases between. Germline CDR1 SGHVS, CDR2 FQNEAQ. The CDR3 sequence is 15 residues long. The DNA of the CDR3 is TGTGCCAGCAGCTTAGTAGGGGACTACCTCTATGGCTACACCTTC. Its translation is CASSLVGDYLYGYTF.

The gene calls are TRBV29-1 and TRBJ2-5, with D possibly being TRBD1 or TRBD2 (5 bases each). This CDR3 has 12 residues. Trimming left V 0 bases short and J 9 bases short, with 11 bases between. Looked up from germline, CDR1 is SQVTM and CDR2 is ANQGSEA. CDR3 sequence: CSVEDQPGPQYF. The CDR3 DNA sequence: TGCAGCGTTGAAGATCAACCGGGGCCCCAGTACTTC.

The chain employs TRBV5-6 and TRBJ2-7; D is undetermined. Germline lookup yields CDR1 SGHDT and CDR2 YYEEEE. The CDR3 sequence is 14 residues long. Deletions cut 0 bases from V and 2 bases from J, with 9 bases between. CDR3 in DNA: TGTGCCAGCAGCTTGGTTCAGGTAGCCTACGAGCAGTACGTC. This gives the protein CASSLVQVAYEQYV.